Below are 21 T cell receptor beta chains sequenced from a single sample in a study of control samples from healthy donors and cancer patients. TCRdb keeps only in-frame clones here, not all; method: immunoSEQ multiplex PCR. This table holds 350,000 to 450,000 clones, 80% to 95% found once. The specimen sequenced was PBMCs. Receptors originate from a man aged 40-49 years with head and neck cancer.

The V gene is TRBV3-1 (or the pseudogene TRBV3-2), the J gene TRBJ2-3; no reliable D call. Trimming took off 5 bases at V and 0 bases at J, with 18 bases between the two ends. CDR1 and CDR2 from the germline V gene are LGHDT and YNNKEL (reference sequence). There are 17 residues in the CDR3. The CDR3 region has the DNA TGTGCCAGCAGCACCCAAGATCTGGGCCTTAGCACAGATACGCAGTATTTT. Its protein is CASSTQDLGLSTDTQYF.

This CDR3 reads CASSSWTSGRAEETQYF. The DNA for the CDR3 is TGTGCCAGCAGTTCCTGGACTAGCGGGAGGGCTGAGGAGACCCAGTACTTC. The chain carries TRBV27 and TRBJ2-5; 15 nucleotides agree with TRBD2. V lost 4 bases, J lost 5 bases, and 8 bases stayed unmatched. CDR1 is MNHEY and CDR2 is SMNVEV in the germline V gene (reference sequence). CDR3 length equals 17 residues.

The V gene is TRBV9, the J gene TRBJ1-5; 9 nucleotides agree with TRBD1. Germline-derived CDR1 and CDR2 are SGDLS and YYNGEE. CDR3 length equals 16 residues. The V segment lost 4 bases and the J segment 0 bases; nucleotides outside the gene matches: 5. Written as DNA, the CDR3 is TGTGCCAGCAGCCAGGGACAGGGCTATAGCAATCAGCCCCAGCATTTT. It translates to CASSQGQGYSNQPQHF.

The chain is built from TRBV20-1 and TRBJ1-6, with no clear D. The CDR3 sequence is 11 residues long. The V gene's germline CDR1 is DFQATT and CDR2 SNEGSKA (reference sequence). Trimming pared 3 bases from V and 8 bases from J, leaving 5 bases between. CDR3 region: CSASWDSPLHF. CDR3 nucleotides: TGCAGTGCTAGCTGGGATTCACCCCTCCACTTT.

This clone occurred a few times. The chain joins TRBV28 to TRBJ1-4; 8 positions agree with TRBD1. V was clipped by 5 bases and J by 5 bases; unmatched bases: 7. Germline loops: CDR1 MDHEN, CDR2 SYDVKM. The CDR3 consists of 15 residues. The CDR3 here is CASSRPGQENEKLFF. For the CDR3, the DNA is TGTGCCAGCAGTAGACCGGGACAGGAGAATGAAAAACTGTTTTTT.

The chain couples TRBV4-1 to TRBJ2-7; 10 bases map to TRBD2. The CDR3 is made up of 17 amino acids. J was trimmed by 3 bases and V by 1 base; bases with no gene match: 9. From germline, CDR1 is MGHRA and CDR2 YSYEKL. The CDR3, as DNA: TGCGCCAGCAGCCAAGCTCCTAGCGGGAGCGGATTCTACGAGCAGTACTTC. Its translation is CASSQAPSGSGFYEQYF.

The chain recombines TRBV7-3 with TRBJ2-2; TRBD2 matches at 7 bases. The CDR3 consists of 14 residues. The germline gives CDR1 SGHTA, CDR2 FQGTGA. Losses at the gene ends were 7 bases for V and 5 bases for J; bases not matched to a gene: 7. CDR3 bases: TGTGCCAGCACCCGACTAGCTGGGACCGGGGAGCTGTTTTTT. The encoded protein is CASTRLAGTGELFF.

CDR3 in DNA: TGTGCCAGCAGTTACGCGGGACTAGCGGTAGATACGCAGTATTTT. Translating it yields CASSYAGLAVDTQYF. This sequence joins TRBV6-2 or TRBV6-3 and TRBJ2-3; 11 nucleotides agree with TRBD2. The CDR3 sequence is 15 residues long. Germline V gives CDR1 MNHEY, CDR2 SVGEGT. V gave up 2 bases and J gave up 5 bases; unmatched junction bases: 3.

J is TRBJ2-5 and V is TRBV15; possible D gene TRBD2, 6 bases. CDR3 size: 14 residues. Per the germline V gene, CDR1 is LNHNV and CDR2 is YYDKDF (reference sequence). Trimming stripped 3 bases from V and 5 bases from J, with 13 bases between. The CDR3: CATSSRAGGETQYF. CDR3 sequence (DNA): TGTGCCACCAGCAGCCGAGCGGGTGGGGAGACCCAGTACTTC.

CDR3 DNA: TGTGCCATCAGTGAGTCGACTGGCTACACCTTC. Translating it yields CAISESTGYTF. The gene calls are TRBV10-3 and TRBJ1-2, with D hard to call. Germline lookup yields CDR1 ENHRY and CDR2 SYGVKD. This CDR3 spans 11 amino acids. V gave up 0 bases and J gave up 7 bases, with 3 bases separating them.

The CDR3 loop is CASSRLAGGGETQYF. In nucleotides, the CDR3 is TGTGCCAGCAGTAGACTAGCGGGGGGGGGCGAGACCCAGTACTTC. This chain connects TRBV6-6 to TRBJ2-5; 14 bases align to TRBD2. The CDR3 runs to 15 residues. Germline CDR1 is MNHNY and CDR2 is SVGAGI (reference sequence). V shed 5 bases and J 5 bases; nucleotides not matched to a gene: 4.

CDR3 in amino acids: CATTPPGGPNTGELFF. CDR3 nucleotide sequence: TGTGCCACCACCCCCCCCGGGGGGCCGAACACCGGGGAGCTGTTTTTT. The rearrangement uses TRBV24-1 and TRBJ2-2; perhaps TRBD2 as D (7 bases). The V gene lost 8 bases and the J gene lost 0 bases, with 15 bases spanning the gap. In germline, CDR1 is KGHDR, CDR2 SFDVKD. The CDR3 consists of 16 residues.

This rearrangement joins TRBV4-1 to TRBJ1-5; possibly TRBD1 for D (5 bases). The CDR3 is made up of 14 amino acids. Trimming pared 6 bases from V and 1 base from J, leaving 10 bases between. Germline V gene data show CDR1 as MGHRA and CDR2 as YSYEKL. CDR3 residues: CASSGWGSNQPQHF. The CDR3 DNA reads TGCGCCAGCAGTGGGTGGGGGAGCAATCAGCCCCAGCATTTT.

This chain connects TRBV10-3 to TRBJ1-2, with D possibly being TRBD1 (5 bases). The germline V gene encodes CDR1 ENHRY and CDR2 SYGVKD. The CDR3 extends over 14 amino acids. V was pared by 2 bases and J by 3 bases, with 10 bases between. The CDR3 is CAISETRADYGYTF. DNA of the CDR3: TGTGCCATCAGTGAGACCAGGGCCGACTATGGCTACACCTTC.

The chain recombines TRBV13 with TRBJ2-5; D possibly matches TRBD1 or TRBD2 (6 bases each). Germline V gene lookup returns CDR1 PRHDT and CDR2 FYEKMQ (reference sequence). CDR3 length equals 12 residues. Trimming pared 5 bases from V and 5 bases from J, leaving 9 bases between. The CDR3 spells CASSRGGETQYF. The CDR3 bases are TGTGCCAGCAGCCGAGGGGGGGAGACCCAGTACTTC.

In nucleotides, the CDR3 is TGTGCCAGCACCTCCTTGCGGGGCACTGAAGCTTTCTTT. Translating gives CASTSLRGTEAFF. The V gene is TRBV3-1 (or the pseudogene TRBV3-2), the J gene TRBJ1-1; D unclear. Germline loops: CDR1 LGHDT, CDR2 YNNKEL (reference sequence). This CDR3 contains 13 residues. Trimming left V 7 bases short and J 4 bases short, with 13 bases between.

CDR3 coding DNA: TGTGCCAGCAGCTTCCAGGAAGGCTACGAGCAGTACTTC. Encoded protein: CASSFQEGYEQYF. The V and J genes are TRBV7-2 and TRBJ2-7; D remains unclear. V gave up 3 bases and J gave up 3 bases, with 9 bases separating them. The CDR3 is made up of 13 amino acids. Germline V gene lookup returns CDR1 SGHTA and CDR2 FQGNSA.

In its sample, this clone was seen once. The chain uses TRBV5-4 and TRBJ2-7; D ambiguous. The CDR3 loop spans 14 amino acids. Trimming removed 4 bases at V and 2 bases at J, with 13 bases between. CDR1 and CDR2 from the germline V gene are SGHNT and YYREEE (reference sequence). The CDR3 bases are TGTGCCAGCAGCACCGGACGGAACCCCTACGAGCAGTACTTC. Its translation: CASSTGRNPYEQYF.

This chain uses TRBV28 with TRBJ1-2, with 8 bases aligning to TRBD1. The trim removed 11 bases at V and 0 bases at J, leaving 5 bases unmatched. CDR1 is MDHEN and CDR2 is SYDVKM in the germline V gene. The CDR3 covers 13 residues. CDR3 nucleotides: TGTGCCGCCCGGACAGGGACTAACTATGGCTACACCTTC. Translation: CAARTGTNYGYTF.

The CDR3 region has the DNA TGTGCCAGCAGCCGAGACACGGAGACCCAGTACTTC. It translates to CASSRDTETQYF. The rearrangement links TRBV6-2 or TRBV6-3 to TRBJ2-5; the D is unclear. The V gene lost 6 bases and the J gene lost 5 bases, with 10 bases spanning the gap. The CDR3 covers 12 residues. CDR1 and CDR2 from the germline V gene are MNHEY and SVGEGT.

CDR3 bases: TGTGCCAGCAGCTTAACGTGGGACAGTAGCACAGATACGCAGTATTTT. It is translated as CASSLTWDSSTDTQYF. This chain joins TRBV7-3 and TRBJ2-3; 7 bases are a match to TRBD1. Unmatched junction bases numbered 3, after V lost 0 bases and J lost 0 bases. CDR1 is SGHTA, CDR2 FQGTGA, per germline. The CDR3 length is 16 residues.